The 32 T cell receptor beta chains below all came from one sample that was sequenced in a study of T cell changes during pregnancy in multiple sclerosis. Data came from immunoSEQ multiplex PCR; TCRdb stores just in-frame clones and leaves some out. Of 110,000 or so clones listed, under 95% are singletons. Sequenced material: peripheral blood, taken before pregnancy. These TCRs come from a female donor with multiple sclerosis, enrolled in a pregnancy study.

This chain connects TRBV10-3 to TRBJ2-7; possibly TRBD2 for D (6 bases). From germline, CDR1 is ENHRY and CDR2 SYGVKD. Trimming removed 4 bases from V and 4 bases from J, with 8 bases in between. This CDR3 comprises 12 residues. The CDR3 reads CAISVGGYEQYF. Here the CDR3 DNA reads TGTGCCATCAGTGTGGGAGGATACGAGCAGTACTTC.

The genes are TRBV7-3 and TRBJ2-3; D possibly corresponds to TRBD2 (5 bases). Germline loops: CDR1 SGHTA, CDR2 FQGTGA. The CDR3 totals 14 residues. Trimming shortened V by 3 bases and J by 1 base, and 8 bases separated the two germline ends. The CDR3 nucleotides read TGTGCCAGCAGCTTTGGCGGGCGCACAGATACGCAGTATTTT. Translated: CASSFGGRTDTQYF.

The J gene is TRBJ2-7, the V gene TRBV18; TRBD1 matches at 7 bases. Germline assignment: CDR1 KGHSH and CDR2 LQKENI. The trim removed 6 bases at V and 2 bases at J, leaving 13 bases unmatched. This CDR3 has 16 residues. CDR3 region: CASSHFAGGSTYEQYF. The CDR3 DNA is TGTGCCAGCTCCCACTTCGCAGGGGGTTCAACCTACGAGCAGTACTTC.

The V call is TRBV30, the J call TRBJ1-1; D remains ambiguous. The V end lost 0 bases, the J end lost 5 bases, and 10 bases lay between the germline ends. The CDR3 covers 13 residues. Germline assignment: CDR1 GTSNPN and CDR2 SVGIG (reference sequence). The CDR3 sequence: CAWSVSIVTEAFF. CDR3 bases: TGTGCCTGGAGTGTATCAATAGTTACTGAAGCTTTCTTT.

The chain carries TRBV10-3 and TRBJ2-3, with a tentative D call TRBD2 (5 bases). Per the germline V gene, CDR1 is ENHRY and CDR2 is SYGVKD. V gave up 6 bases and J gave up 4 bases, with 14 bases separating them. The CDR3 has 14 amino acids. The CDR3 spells CAIRGIGSADTQYF. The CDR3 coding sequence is TGTGCCATCAGGGGAATAGGGAGTGCAGATACGCAGTATTTT.

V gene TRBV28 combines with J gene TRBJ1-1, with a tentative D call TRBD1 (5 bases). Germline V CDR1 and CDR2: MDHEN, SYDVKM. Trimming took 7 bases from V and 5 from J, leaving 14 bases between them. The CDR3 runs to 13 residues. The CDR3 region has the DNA TGTGCCAGCACAGGGCTGGCCGAAACTGAAGCTTTCTTT. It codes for CASTGLAETEAFF.

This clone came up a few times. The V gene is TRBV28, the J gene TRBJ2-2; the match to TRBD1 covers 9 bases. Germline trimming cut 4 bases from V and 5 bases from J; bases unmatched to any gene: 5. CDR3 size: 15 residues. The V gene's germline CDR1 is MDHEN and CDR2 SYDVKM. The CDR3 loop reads CASSSDRGKTGELFF. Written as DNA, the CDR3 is TGTGCCAGCAGTTCAGACAGGGGGAAAACCGGGGAGCTGTTTTTT.

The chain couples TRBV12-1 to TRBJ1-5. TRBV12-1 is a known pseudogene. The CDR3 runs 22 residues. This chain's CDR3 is CASSFGRDLRFPGDVLSQPQHF. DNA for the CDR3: TGTGCCAGCAGCTTTGGCCGGGACCTCAGATTCCCGGGGGACGTCTTATCGCAGCCCCAGCATTTT.

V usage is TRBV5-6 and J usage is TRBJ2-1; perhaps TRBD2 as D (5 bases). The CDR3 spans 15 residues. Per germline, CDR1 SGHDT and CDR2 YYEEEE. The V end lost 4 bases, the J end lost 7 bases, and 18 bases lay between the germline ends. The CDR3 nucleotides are TGTGCCAGCAGCCCCCCTGGGTGGGAGAGTAATGAGCAGTTCTTC. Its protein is CASSPPGWESNEQFF.

The CDR3 protein is CASSLGQVVSYNEQFF. DNA for the CDR3: TGTGCCAGCAGCTTGGGACAGGTGGTTTCCTACAATGAGCAGTTCTTC. The genes are TRBV5-8 and TRBJ2-1, with D perhaps TRBD1 (6 bases). The germline V and J ends were trimmed by 0 bases and 1 base, with 11 bases remaining between them. The CDR3 runs 16 residues. Germline CDR1 SGHTS, CDR2 YDEGEE.

CDR3 sequence reads: CASSSKQGIRNTIYF. CDR3 sequence (DNA): TGTGCCAGCTCATCTAAGCAGGGGATACGAAACACCATATATTTT. The chain couples TRBV18 to TRBJ1-3; D might be TRBD1 (6 bases). The germline CDR1 and CDR2 sequences are KGHSH and LQKENI. The V and J ends lost 5 bases and 5 bases respectively, with 16 bases between them. This CDR3 spans 15 amino acids.

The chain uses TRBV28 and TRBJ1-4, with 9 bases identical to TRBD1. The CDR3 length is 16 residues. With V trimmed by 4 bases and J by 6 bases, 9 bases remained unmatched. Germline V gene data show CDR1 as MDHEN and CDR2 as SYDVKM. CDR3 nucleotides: TGTGCCAGCAGTTCCTCCCGGGACAGGGAGGATGAAAAACTGTTTTTT. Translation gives CASSSSRDREDEKLFF.

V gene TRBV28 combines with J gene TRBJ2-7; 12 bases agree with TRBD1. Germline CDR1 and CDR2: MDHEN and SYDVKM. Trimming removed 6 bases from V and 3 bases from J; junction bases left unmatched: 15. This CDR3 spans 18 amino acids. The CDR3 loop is CASRRSGQGARMSYEQYF. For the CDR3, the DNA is TGTGCCAGCAGAAGGTCGGGACAGGGGGCGAGGATGAGCTACGAGCAGTACTTC.

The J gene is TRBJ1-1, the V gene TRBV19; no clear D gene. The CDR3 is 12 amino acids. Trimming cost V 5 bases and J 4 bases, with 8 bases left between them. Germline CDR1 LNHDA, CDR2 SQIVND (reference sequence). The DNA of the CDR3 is TGTGCCAGTAGTCGATCGGGCACTGAAGCTTTCTTT. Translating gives CASSRSGTEAFF.

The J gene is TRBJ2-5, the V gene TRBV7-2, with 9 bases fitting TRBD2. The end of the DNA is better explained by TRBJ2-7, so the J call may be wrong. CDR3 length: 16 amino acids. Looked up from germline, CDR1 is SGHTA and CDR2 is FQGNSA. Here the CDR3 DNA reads TGTGCCAGCAGCTTAGCGGCTAGCGGGGATACCTACGAGCAGTACTTC. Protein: CASSLAASGDTYEQYF.

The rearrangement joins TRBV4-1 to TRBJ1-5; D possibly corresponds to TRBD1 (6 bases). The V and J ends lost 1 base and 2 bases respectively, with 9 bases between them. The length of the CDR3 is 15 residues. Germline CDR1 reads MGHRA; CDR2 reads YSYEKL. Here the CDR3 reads CASSQAPGGNQPQHF. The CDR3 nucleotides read TGCGCCAGCAGCCAAGCCCCAGGGGGCAATCAGCCCCAGCATTTT.

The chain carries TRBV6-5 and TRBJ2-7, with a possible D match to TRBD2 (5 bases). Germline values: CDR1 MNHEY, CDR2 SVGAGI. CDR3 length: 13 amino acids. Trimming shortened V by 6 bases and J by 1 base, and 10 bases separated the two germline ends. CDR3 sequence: CASSPAGSYEQYF. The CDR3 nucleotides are TGTGCCAGCAGCCCGGCGGGTTCCTACGAGCAGTACTTC.

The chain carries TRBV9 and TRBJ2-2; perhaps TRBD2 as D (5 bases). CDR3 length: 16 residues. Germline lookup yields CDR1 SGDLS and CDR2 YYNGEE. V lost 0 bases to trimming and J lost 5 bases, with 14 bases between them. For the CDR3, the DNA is TGTGCCAGCAGCGTAGGGGTGAGGGATCGGACCGGGGAGCTGTTTTTT. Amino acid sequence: CASSVGVRDRTGELFF. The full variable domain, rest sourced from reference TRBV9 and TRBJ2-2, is DSGVTQTPKHLITATGQRVTLRCSPRSGDLSVYWYQQSLDQGLQFLIQYYNGEERAKGNILERFSAQQFPDLHSELNLSSLELGDSALYFCASSVGVRDRTGELFFGEGSRLTVL.

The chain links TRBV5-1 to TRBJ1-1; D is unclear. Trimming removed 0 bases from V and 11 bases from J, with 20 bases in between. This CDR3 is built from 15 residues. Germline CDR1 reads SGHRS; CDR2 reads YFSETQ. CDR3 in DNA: TGCGCCAGCAGCTTGGTGGGTGACGGGATAAGTCCGGCTTTCTTT. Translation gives CASSLVGDGISPAFF.

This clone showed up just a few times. The CDR3 sequence: CAWSGGRGPYSNQPQHF. CDR3 DNA: TGTGCCTGGAGTGGGGGCAGGGGACCCTATAGCAATCAGCCCCAGCATTTT. The V gene is TRBV30, the J gene TRBJ1-5, with D perhaps matching TRBD1 (6 bases). Trimming cost V 1 base and J 0 bases, with 16 bases left between them. Germline V gene lookup returns CDR1 GTSNPN and CDR2 SVGIG (reference sequence). The CDR3 runs 17 residues.

The CDR3 DNA follows: TGTGCCAGCAGCCGACTGGTGGAGAACACTGAAGCTTTCTTT. Protein sequence: CASSRLVENTEAFF. V is TRBV7-7 and J is TRBJ1-1; D gene unclear. Germline assignment: CDR1 SSHAT and CDR2 FNYEAQ (reference sequence). V was cut by 5 bases and J by 1 base, with 11 bases left in between. The CDR3 has 14 amino acids.

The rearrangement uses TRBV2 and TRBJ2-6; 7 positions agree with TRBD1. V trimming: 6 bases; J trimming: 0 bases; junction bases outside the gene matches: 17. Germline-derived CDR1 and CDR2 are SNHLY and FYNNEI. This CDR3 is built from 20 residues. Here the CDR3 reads CASSDPYRQGPSSGANVLTF. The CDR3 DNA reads TGTGCCAGCAGCGACCCATATAGACAGGGCCCTTCCTCTGGGGCCAACGTCCTGACTTTC.

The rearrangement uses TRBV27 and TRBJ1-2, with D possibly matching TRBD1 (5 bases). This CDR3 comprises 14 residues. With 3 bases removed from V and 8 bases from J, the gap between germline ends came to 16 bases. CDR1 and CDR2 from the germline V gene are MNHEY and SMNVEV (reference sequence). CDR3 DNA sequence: TGTGCCAGCAGTTTGTGGGGCCAGGGTGGGGGCTACACCTTC. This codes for CASSLWGQGGGYTF.

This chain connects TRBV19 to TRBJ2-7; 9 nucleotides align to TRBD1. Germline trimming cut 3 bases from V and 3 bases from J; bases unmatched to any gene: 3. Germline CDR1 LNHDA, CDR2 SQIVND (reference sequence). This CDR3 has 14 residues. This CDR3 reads CASSIPGQGYEQYF. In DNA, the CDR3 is TGTGCCAGTAGTATTCCGGGACAGGGCTACGAGCAGTACTTC.

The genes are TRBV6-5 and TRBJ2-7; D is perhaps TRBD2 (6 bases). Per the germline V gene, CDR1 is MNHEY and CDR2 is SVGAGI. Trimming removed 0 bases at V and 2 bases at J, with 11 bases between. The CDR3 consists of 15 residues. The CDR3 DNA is TGTGCCAGCAGTTACTCGAGGCGGGGAACCTACGAGCAGTACTTC. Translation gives CASSYSRRGTYEQYF.

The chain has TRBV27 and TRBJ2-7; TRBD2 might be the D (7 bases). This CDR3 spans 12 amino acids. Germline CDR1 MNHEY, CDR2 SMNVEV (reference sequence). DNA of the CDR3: TGTGCGACGTCGGGGGGCCCTTACGAGCAGTACTTC. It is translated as CATSGGPYEQYF.

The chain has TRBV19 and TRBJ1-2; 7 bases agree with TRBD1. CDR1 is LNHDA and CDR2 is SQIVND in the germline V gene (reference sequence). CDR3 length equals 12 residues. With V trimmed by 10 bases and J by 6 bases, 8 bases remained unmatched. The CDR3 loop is CATVDRLDGYTF. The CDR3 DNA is TGTGCCACTGTGGACAGGTTAGATGGCTACACCTTC.

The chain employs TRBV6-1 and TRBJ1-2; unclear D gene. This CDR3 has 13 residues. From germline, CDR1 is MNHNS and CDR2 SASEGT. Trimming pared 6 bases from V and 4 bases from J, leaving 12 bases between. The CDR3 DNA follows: TGTGCCAGCAGAGACGACAAGATCTATGGCTACACCTTC. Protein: CASRDDKIYGYTF.

The CDR3 loop is CASSASRQGTSPLHF. CDR3 coding DNA: TGTGCCAGCAGCGCTAGCCGACAGGGAACTTCACCCCTCCACTTT. The chain is built from TRBV9 and TRBJ1-6; TRBD1 matches 7 bases. The CDR3 loop spans 15 amino acids. Germline CDR1 is SGDLS and CDR2 is YYNGEE. V was clipped by 3 bases and J by 9 bases; unmatched bases: 9. Together with reference TRBV9 and TRBJ1-6, the CDR3 gives the full variable domain: DSGVTQTPKHLITATGQRVTLRCSPRSGDLSVYWYQQSLDQGLQFLIQYYNGEERAKGNILERFSAQQFPDLHSELNLSSLELGDSALYFCASSASRQGTSPLHFGNGTRLTVT.

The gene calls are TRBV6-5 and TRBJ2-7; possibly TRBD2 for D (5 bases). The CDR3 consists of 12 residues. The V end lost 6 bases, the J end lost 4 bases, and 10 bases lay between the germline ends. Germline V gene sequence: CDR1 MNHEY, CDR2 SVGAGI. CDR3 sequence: CASRRGLYEQYF. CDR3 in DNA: TGTGCCAGCAGACGGGGTCTGTACGAGCAGTACTTC.

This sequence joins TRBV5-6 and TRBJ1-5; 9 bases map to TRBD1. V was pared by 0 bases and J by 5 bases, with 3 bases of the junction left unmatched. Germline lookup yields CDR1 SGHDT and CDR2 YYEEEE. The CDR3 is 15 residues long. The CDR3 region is CASSLGDRVDQPQHF. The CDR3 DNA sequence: TGTGCCAGCAGCTTGGGGGACAGGGTCGATCAGCCCCAGCATTTT.

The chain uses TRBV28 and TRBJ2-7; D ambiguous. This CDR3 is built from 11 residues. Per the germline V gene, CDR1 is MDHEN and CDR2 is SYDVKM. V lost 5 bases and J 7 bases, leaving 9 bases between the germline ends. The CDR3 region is CASSPAREQYF. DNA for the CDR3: TGTGCCAGCAGTCCCGCCCGGGAGCAGTACTTC.